This T cell receptor (beta chain) was captured in a study of blood T cell repertoires in COVID-19. Study summary: Samples of COVID-19 (acute and convalescent) were obtained from the United States, Italy and Spain. Sample material is recorded as cDNA or gDNA derived from T cells, B-cell-depleted T cells, or PBMCs.

The ends were cut back, 5 bases at V and 7 bases at J, with 14 bases in the middle. This CDR3 has 13 residues. Germline CDR1 SGHAT, CDR2 FQNNGV. As originally analysed: Estimation of nucleated cell counts was performed using reference gene primer amplification. Assay used: immunoSEQ multiplex PCR; TCRdb lists only in-frame clones, some missing. That table gives V, J and clone size, and the DNA gave D and trimming. This sample has under 250,000 clones, with approximately 86% found just once. This receptor was taken from an older woman who had recovered from COVID-19. The rearrangement joins TRBV11-2 to TRBJ1-2, with a possible D match to TRBD1 (5 bases). The sample consisted of peripheral blood. Here the CDR3 DNA reads TGTGCCAGCAGCCCACAAACAGGTTCTGGCTACACCTTC. Its protein product is CASSPQTGSGYTF.